This is a list of T cell receptor beta chains from one sample in a study of T cell responses to AZD1222 COVID-19 vaccine. Clones were sequenced by immunoSEQ multiplex PCR, and TCRdb holds only the in-frame ones, with some missing. In the table there are some 74,000 clones, roughly 90% of which are singletons. The starting material was peripheral blood, obtained 28 days after the second AZD1222 dose. These receptors were collected from an adult who received the AZD1222 COVID-19 vaccine. CDR3s include the opening cysteine and the closing phenylalanine or tryptophan. The D gene is left open where the match is weak. Clone sizes are given selectively: once, few, many, or a class where the clone is expanded.

d_call | j_call | v_call | clone_size | cdr3_aa | cdr3_nt
TRBD1 | TRBJ1-6 | TRBV30 | . | CAWAGQGFSPLHF | TGTGCCTGGGCGGGACAGGGTTTTTCACCCCTCCACTTT
. | TRBJ1-1 | TRBV12-3/TRBV12-4 | . | CASSLGNTEAFF | TGTGCCAGCAGTCTAGGGAACACTGAAGCTTTCTTT
TRBD1 | TRBJ1-1 | TRBV25-1 | once | CASSLQGANTEAFF | TGTGCCAGCAGCCTCCAGGGGGCAAACACTGAAGCTTTCTTT
TRBD1 | TRBJ2-3 | TRBV7-2 | . | CASSLDRGTDTQYF | TGTGCCAGCAGTTTAGACAGGGGCACAGATACGCAGTATTTT
TRBD2 | TRBJ2-5 | TRBV30 | . | CAWSISSGYQETQYF | TGTGCCTGGAGCATATCTAGCGGTTATCAAGAGACCCAGTACTTC
. | TRBJ1-6 | TRBV6-2/TRBV6-3 | once | CASSGRTAANSPLHF | TGTGCCAGCAGCGGCCGGACAGCAGCTAATTCACCCCTCCACTTT
. | TRBJ2-7 | TRBV7-9 | few | CASSPPGTSSYEQYF | TGTGCCAGCAGCCCCCCAGGGACAAGCTCCTACGAGCAGTACTTC
. | TRBJ2-1 | TRBV28 | . | CASSYRQNPNEQFF | TGTGCCAGCAGTTATCGACAGAATCCAAATGAGCAGTTCTTC
. | TRBJ1-6 | TRBV7-2 | . | CASSLESSGINSPLHF | TGTGCCAGCAGCTTAGAGTCTTCGGGGATTAATTCACCCCTCCACTTT
. | TRBJ2-7 | TRBV5-4 | . | CASSTGLHYEQYF | TGTGCCAGCAGCACCGGACTTCACTACGAGCAGTACTTC
TRBD1 | TRBJ1-3 | TRBV28 | . | CASSPTGDGNTIYF | TGTGCCAGCAGCCCGACAGGGGACGGAAACACCATATATTTT
TRBD1 | TRBJ2-1 | TRBV5-1 | once | CASSFRQGVDEQFF | TGCGCCAGCAGCTTTCGACAGGGGGTCGATGAGCAGTTCTTC